The clone carrying this T cell receptor (beta chain) showed up many times. Its antigen is as yet unknown. The TCR beta CDR3 regions underwent amplification using RNA transcripts as the source. With the HTBI primer set, the TCR CDR3 went through a first round of RT-PCR. TCRdb passed the multiplex PCR reads through MiXCR, listing each CDR3 protein once. In the table there are 310,000 or so distinct CDR3 sequences, 15% to 20% of which are singletons. CDR1 is DFQATT, CDR2 SNEGSKA, per germline (reference sequence). CDR3 length: 14 residues. V dropped 6 bases and J dropped 5 bases, with 20 bases sitting between them. These data are taken from a study of T cells in Graves' hyperthyroidism and ophthalmopathy. Study results and caveats: Among thyroid clonotypes expanded above 0.001, most also appeared in blood.

This TCR was recovered from a woman aged 60 to 75 with Graves' ophthalmopathy. What was sequenced was blood. The V call is TRBV20-1, the J call TRBJ2-7; D perhaps matches TRBD1 (6 bases). The CDR3 spells CSASLRSGVHEQYF. The CDR3 DNA follows: TGCAGTGCCTCCCTCCGCTCAGGGGTCCACGAGCAGTACTTC.